This T cell receptor (beta chain) is drawn from a study of beta chain features in type 1 diabetes. Findings of the study overall: Diminished insertions and augmented deletions at VDJ junctions characterized type 1 diabetes patients. Type 1 diabetes patients had moderately but significantly shorter TCRB CDR3s in all four CD4+ subsets. Possible PCR preference for shorter templates applied equally to patients and controls. The study left unresolved whether HLA type influences TCRB rearrangement.

Germline CDR1 is KGHSH and CDR2 is LQKENI. This CDR3 comprises 13 residues. With V trimmed by 6 bases and J by 5 bases, 4 bases remained unmatched. A remark on this clone: The antigen is not known.

Expressed TCRB transcripts were sequenced because the entire RNA isolate underwent reverse transcription. Clones were read by immunoSEQ multiplex PCR, and TCRdb kept only the in-frame ones, dropping some. The sample includes tens of thousands of clones, around 68% of them seen just once. This TCR came from a woman aged 40 to 49 with type 1 diabetes. This sequence joins TRBV18 and TRBJ1-2; 9 bases map to TRBD1. Sequencing input: stem cell memory CD4+ T cells from blood. CDR3 protein: CASSEQGAYGYTF. CDR3 sequence (DNA): TGTGCCAGCTCTGAACAGGGGGCTTATGGCTACACCTTC. Based on the CDR3 plus reference TRBV18 and TRBJ1-2, the full variable domain is NAGVMQNPRHLVRRRGQEARLRCSPMKGHSHVYWYRQLPEEGLKFMVYLQKENIIDESGMPKERFSAEFPKEGPSILRIQQVVRGDSAAYFCASSEQGAYGYTFGSGTRLTVV.